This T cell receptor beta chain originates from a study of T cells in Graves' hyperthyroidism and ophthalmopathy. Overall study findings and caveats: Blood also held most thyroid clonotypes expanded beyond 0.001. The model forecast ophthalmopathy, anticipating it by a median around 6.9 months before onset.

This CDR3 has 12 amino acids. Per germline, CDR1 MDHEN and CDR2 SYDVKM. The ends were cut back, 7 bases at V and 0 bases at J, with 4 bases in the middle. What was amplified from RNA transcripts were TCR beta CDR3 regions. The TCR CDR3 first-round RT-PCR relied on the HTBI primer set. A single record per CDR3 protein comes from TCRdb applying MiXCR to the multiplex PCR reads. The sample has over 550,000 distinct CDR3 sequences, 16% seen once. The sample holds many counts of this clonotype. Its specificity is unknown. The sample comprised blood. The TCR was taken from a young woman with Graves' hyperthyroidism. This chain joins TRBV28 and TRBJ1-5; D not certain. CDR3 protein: CASTGSNQPQHF. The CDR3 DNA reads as TGTGCCAGCACGGGTAGCAATCAGCCCCAGCATTTT.